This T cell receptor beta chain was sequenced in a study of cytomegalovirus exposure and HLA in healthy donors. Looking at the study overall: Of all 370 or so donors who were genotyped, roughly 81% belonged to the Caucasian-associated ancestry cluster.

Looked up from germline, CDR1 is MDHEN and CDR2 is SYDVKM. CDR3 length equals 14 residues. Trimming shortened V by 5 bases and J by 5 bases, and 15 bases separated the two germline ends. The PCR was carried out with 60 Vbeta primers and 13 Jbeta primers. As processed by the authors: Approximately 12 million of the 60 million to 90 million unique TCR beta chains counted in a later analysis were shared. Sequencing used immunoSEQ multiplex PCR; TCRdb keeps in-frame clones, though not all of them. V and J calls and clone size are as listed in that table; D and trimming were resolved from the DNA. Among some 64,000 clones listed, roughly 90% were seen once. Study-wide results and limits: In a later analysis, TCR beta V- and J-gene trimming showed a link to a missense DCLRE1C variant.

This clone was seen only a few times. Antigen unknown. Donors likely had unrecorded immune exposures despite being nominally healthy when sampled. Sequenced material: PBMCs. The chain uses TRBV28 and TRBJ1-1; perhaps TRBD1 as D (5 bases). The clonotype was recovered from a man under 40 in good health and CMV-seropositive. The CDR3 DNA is TGTGCCAGCAGTCCGTCAGGGAGGATGACTGAAGCTTTCTTT. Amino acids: CASSPSGRMTEAFF.